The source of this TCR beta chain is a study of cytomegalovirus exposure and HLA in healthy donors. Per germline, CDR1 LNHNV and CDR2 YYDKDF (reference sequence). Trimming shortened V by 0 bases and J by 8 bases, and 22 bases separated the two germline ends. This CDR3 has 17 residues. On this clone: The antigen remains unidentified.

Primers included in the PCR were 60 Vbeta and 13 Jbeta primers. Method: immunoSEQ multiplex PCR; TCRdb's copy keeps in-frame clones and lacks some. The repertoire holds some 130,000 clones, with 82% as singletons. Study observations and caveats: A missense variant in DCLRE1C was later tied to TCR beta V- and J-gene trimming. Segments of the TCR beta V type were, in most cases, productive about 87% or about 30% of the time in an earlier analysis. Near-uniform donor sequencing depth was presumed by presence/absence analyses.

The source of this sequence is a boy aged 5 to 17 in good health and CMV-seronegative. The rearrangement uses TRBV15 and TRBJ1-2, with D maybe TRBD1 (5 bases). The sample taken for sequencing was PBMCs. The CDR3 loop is CATSRDPGSGGVEGYTF. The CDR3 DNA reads TGTGCCACCAGCAGAGATCCCGGCTCCGGAGGGGTTGAGGGCTACACCTTC.